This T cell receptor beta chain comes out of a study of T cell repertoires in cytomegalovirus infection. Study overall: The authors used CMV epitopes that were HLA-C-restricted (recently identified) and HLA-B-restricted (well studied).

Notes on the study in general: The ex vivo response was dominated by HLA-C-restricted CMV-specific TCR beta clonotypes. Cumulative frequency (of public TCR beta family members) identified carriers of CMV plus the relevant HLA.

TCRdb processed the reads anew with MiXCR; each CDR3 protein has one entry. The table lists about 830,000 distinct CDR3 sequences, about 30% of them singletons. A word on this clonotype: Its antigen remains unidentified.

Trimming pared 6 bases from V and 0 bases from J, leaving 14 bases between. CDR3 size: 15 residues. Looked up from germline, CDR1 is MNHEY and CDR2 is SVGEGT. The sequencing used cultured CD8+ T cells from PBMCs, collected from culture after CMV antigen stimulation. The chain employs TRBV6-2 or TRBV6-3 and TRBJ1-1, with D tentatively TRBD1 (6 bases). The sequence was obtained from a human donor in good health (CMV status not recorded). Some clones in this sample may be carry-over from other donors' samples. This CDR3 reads CASRPLDSLNTEAFF. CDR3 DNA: TGTGCCAGCAGGCCCCTGGACAGCCTGAACACTGAAGCTTTCTTT.